A selection of T cell receptor beta chains follows, all from one sample in a study of T cell responses to AZD1222 COVID-19 vaccine. The table came from immunoSEQ multiplex PCR; TCRdb's copy has only in-frame clones and leaves some out. The sample has 89,000 or so clones, under 95% seen once. The sample was peripheral blood, taken 28 days after the second AZD1222 dose. The receptors shown here come from an adult who received the AZD1222 COVID-19 vaccine. Both conserved end residues are part of each CDR3. The order of the fields is V gene, CDR3 length, J gene, D gene, CDR3 DNA, CDR3 protein. D genes are given only for firm matches.

TRBV19	16	TRBJ2-7	TRBD2	TGTGCCAGTAGTATGGGACTAGCGGGGAACTCCTACGAGCAGTACTTC	CASSMGLAGNSYEQYF
TRBV5-5	15	TRBJ1-2	TRBD1	TGTGCCAGCAGCTTGGTTTTCTGGACAGGGGAGGGCTACACCTTC	CASSLVFWTGEGYTF
TRBV29-1	14	TRBJ1-1	TRBD1	TGCAGCGACCATCCGGGACAGGGGAGAACTGAAGCTTTCTTT	CSDHPGQGRTEAFF
TRBV7-7	13	TRBJ2-1	NA	TGTGCTAGCAGCCCTAGGACGGGAGATGAGCAGTTCTTC	CASSPRTGDEQFF
TRBV6-1	12	TRBJ2-5	NA	TGTGCCAGCAGTGACCAGGGAAAGACCCAGTACTTC	CASSDQGKTQYF
TRBV7-9	15	TRBJ1-2	NA	TGTGCCAGCAGCTTACAACCAGGGACGAACTATGGCTACACCTTC	CASSLQPGTNYGYTF
TRBV5-5	14	TRBJ2-7	NA	TGTGCCAGCAGCTTGCTAGGGGGGGCCTACGAGCAGTACTTC	CASSLLGGAYEQYF
TRBV3-1/TRBV3-2	16	TRBJ2-3	NA	TGTGCCAGCAGCCAAGATTGGGGGCTCCGCACAGATACGCAGTATTTT	CASSQDWGLRTDTQYF
TRBV13	15	TRBJ2-5	NA	TGTGCCAGCAGCCAAGTGGTGGCAGGGGTAAAGACCCAGTACTTC	CASSQVVAGVKTQYF
TRBV27	18	TRBJ2-7	TRBD2	TGTGCCAGCAGTTGGTCCCGGACTAGCGGGAGGATCACCTACGAGCAGTACTTC	CASSWSRTSGRITYEQYF
TRBV28	15	TRBJ2-1	NA	TGTGCCAGCAGTGGACTCGTTCGCTCCTACAATGAGCAGTTCTTC	CASSGLVRSYNEQFF
TRBV15	14	TRBJ1-2	NA	TGTGCCACCAGCAGAGGAGGGCTGAACTATGGCTACACCTTC	CATSRGGLNYGYTF
TRBV6-4	13	TRBJ1-1	NA	TGTGCCAGCAGTAAGGGCGCGAACACTGAAGCTTTCTTT	CASSKGANTEAFF
TRBV28	16	TRBJ1-1	NA	TGTGCCAGCAGTTTACTAAACCTGTCCGAGAACACTGAAGCTTTCTTT	CASSLLNLSENTEAFF